This T cell receptor beta chain was obtained from a study of neurological immune-mediated disorders. The cDNA was produced through 5'RACE with 10-nucleotide random UMIs. TCRdb recomputed calls from the 5' RACE reads with MiXCR, one row per CDR3 protein. The profile shows roughly 62,000 distinct CDR3 sequences, approximately 10% of them singletons. This clonotype was picked up a small number of times. Trimming took off 7 bases at V and 0 bases at J, with 13 bases between the two ends. The CDR3 extends over 14 amino acids. CDR1 and CDR2 from the germline V gene are DFQATT and SNEGSKA (reference sequence).

The chain links TRBV20-1 to TRBJ2-1; D is possibly TRBD1 (6 bases). The sequenced sample consisted of PBMCs. The sequence came from a man aged 55 to 70 in good health. The CDR3 spells CSVSRGGSYNEQFF. CDR3 in DNA: TGCAGTGTATCAAGAGGGGGCTCCTACAATGAGCAGTTCTTC.